A selection of T cell receptor beta chains follows, all from one sample in a study of CD8 T cells in Susac syndrome. TCRdb called the immunoSEQ multiplex PCR reads again in MiXCR, with one record for every CDR3 protein. The table lists approximately 190,000 distinct CDR3 sequences, approximately 95% of them singletons, with 0.1% in the top ten. Sequenced: CD4+ T cells from PBMCs. These receptors all stem from a human donor in good health. CDR3s include the opening cysteine and the closing phenylalanine or tryptophan. Fields, in order: D gene, V gene, J gene, clone size, CDR3 length, CDR3 DNA, CDR3 protein. The D gene is left open where the match is weak. Expanded clones are given a class, and other clones once, few, many or no size at all.

d_call: TRBD1
v_call: TRBV2
j_call: TRBJ2-2
clone_size: NA
cdr3_length: 15
cdr3_nt: TGTGCCAGCAGTCGACGACAGGGGTTATCCGGGGAGCTGTTTTTT
cdr3_aa: CASSRRQGLSGELFF

d_call: NA
v_call: TRBV19
j_call: TRBJ1-6
clone_size: NA
cdr3_length: 15
cdr3_nt: TGTGCCACCGCCCGAGACGGATCTGGCAATTCACCCCTCCACTTT
cdr3_aa: CATARDGSGNSPLHF

d_call: NA
v_call: TRBV19
j_call: TRBJ2-4
clone_size: once
cdr3_length: 13
cdr3_nt: TGTGCCAGTAGTAGTGGAGGGGACAGCATTCAGTACTTC
cdr3_aa: CASSSGGDSIQYF

d_call: NA
v_call: TRBV7-3
j_call: TRBJ2-7
clone_size: NA
cdr3_length: 15
cdr3_nt: TGTGCCAGCAGCCCGTCGGGGAGTCCCGATTACGAGCAGTACTTC
cdr3_aa: CASSPSGSPDYEQYF

d_call: NA
v_call: TRBV7-2
j_call: TRBJ1-2
clone_size: NA
cdr3_length: 16
cdr3_nt: TGTGCCAGCAGCTTAGCAGGACCTAGTCCCGGCTATGGCTACACCTTC
cdr3_aa: CASSLAGPSPGYGYTF

d_call: NA
v_call: TRBV6-5
j_call: TRBJ1-4
clone_size: NA
cdr3_length: 14
cdr3_nt: TGTGCCAGCAGGCGGGCGAATACTAATGAAAAACTGTTTTTT
cdr3_aa: CASRRANTNEKLFF

d_call: NA
v_call: TRBV7-6
j_call: TRBJ2-5
clone_size: NA
cdr3_length: 15
cdr3_nt: TGTGCCAGCAGCTTAGCGATGGGGGGTCTGGAGACCCAGTACTTC
cdr3_aa: CASSLAMGGLETQYF

d_call: TRBD1
v_call: TRBV29-1
j_call: TRBJ1-2
clone_size: NA
cdr3_length: 12
cdr3_nt: TGCAGCGCCGAACAGGGGGCCTATGGCTACACCTTC
cdr3_aa: CSAEQGAYGYTF

d_call: NA
v_call: TRBV5-1
j_call: TRBJ1-6
clone_size: NA
cdr3_length: 16
cdr3_nt: TGCGCCAGCAGCTTTACCCAGGCCGGGGGCCGTTCACCCCTCCACTTT
cdr3_aa: CASSFTQAGGRSPLHF

d_call: NA
v_call: TRBV5-1
j_call: TRBJ1-3
clone_size: NA
cdr3_length: 11
cdr3_nt: TGCGCCAGCAGCTTGTTAAACACCATATATTTT
cdr3_aa: CASSLLNTIYF

d_call: NA
v_call: TRBV24-1
j_call: TRBJ1-2
clone_size: NA
cdr3_length: 14
cdr3_nt: TGTGCCACCAGTGAGGGACCAGGGAACTATGGCTACACCTTC
cdr3_aa: CATSEGPGNYGYTF

d_call: NA
v_call: TRBV19
j_call: TRBJ1-1
clone_size: NA
cdr3_length: 14
cdr3_nt: TGTGCCAGTATAAGCGGTCAGAGGAACACTGAAGCTTTCTTT
cdr3_aa: CASISGQRNTEAFF

d_call: NA
v_call: TRBV5-1
j_call: TRBJ2-7
clone_size: NA
cdr3_length: 15
cdr3_nt: TGCGCCAGCAGCTGTATAAGACAGGTTCTGTACGAGCAGTACTTC
cdr3_aa: CASSCIRQVLYEQYF

d_call: NA
v_call: TRBV28
j_call: TRBJ2-1
clone_size: NA
cdr3_length: 14
cdr3_nt: TGTGCCAGCAGTTTACGGGACACCTACAATGAGCAGTTCTTC
cdr3_aa: CASSLRDTYNEQFF

d_call: TRBD1
v_call: TRBV7-3
j_call: TRBJ2-2
clone_size: NA
cdr3_length: 17
cdr3_nt: TGTGCCAGCAGCTCAACCGGGACAGGGTGGAACACCGGGGAGCTGTTTTTT
cdr3_aa: CASSSTGTGWNTGELFF

d_call: TRBD1
v_call: TRBV15
j_call: TRBJ1-1
clone_size: NA
cdr3_length: 15
cdr3_nt: TGTGCCACCAGCAACCCGGGACAGGGGAACACTGAAGCTTTCTTT
cdr3_aa: CATSNPGQGNTEAFF

d_call: TRBD2
v_call: TRBV7-2
j_call: TRBJ2-3
clone_size: NA
cdr3_length: 15
cdr3_nt: TGTGCCAGCAGCGGGCTAGCGGGGGGAACAGATACGCAGTATTTT
cdr3_aa: CASSGLAGGTDTQYF

d_call: NA
v_call: TRBV11-1
j_call: TRBJ2-2
clone_size: NA
cdr3_length: 13
cdr3_nt: TGTGCCAGCATCCGAGGCCACGACGGGGAGCTGTTTTTT
cdr3_aa: CASIRGHDGELFF

d_call: NA
v_call: TRBV5-4
j_call: TRBJ2-7
clone_size: NA
cdr3_length: 15
cdr3_nt: TGTGCCAGCAGCCCCAGGACCAGGGTAGAAAACGAGCAGTACTTC
cdr3_aa: CASSPRTRVENEQYF

d_call: NA
v_call: TRBV3-1
j_call: TRBJ1-2
clone_size: NA
cdr3_length: 13
cdr3_nt: TGTGCCAGCAGCCGTGAAGCTAACTATGGCTACACCTTC
cdr3_aa: CASSREANYGYTF

d_call: NA
v_call: TRBV4-2
j_call: TRBJ2-1
clone_size: NA
cdr3_length: 17
cdr3_nt: TGTGCCAGCAGCCAAGGGTCGGGGCCGAGGGGCCACAATGAGCAGTTCTTC
cdr3_aa: CASSQGSGPRGHNEQFF

d_call: NA
v_call: TRBV2
j_call: TRBJ1-2
clone_size: NA
cdr3_length: 14
cdr3_nt: TGTGCCAGCAGTGAAACCAATAGGAACTATGGCTACACCTTC
cdr3_aa: CASSETNRNYGYTF

d_call: TRBD1
v_call: TRBV6-1
j_call: TRBJ2-5
clone_size: NA
cdr3_length: 14
cdr3_nt: TGTGCCAGCAGTACAGGGGGCCCCCAAGAGACCCAGTACTTC
cdr3_aa: CASSTGGPQETQYF

d_call: TRBD2
v_call: TRBV2
j_call: TRBJ2-3
clone_size: NA
cdr3_length: 17
cdr3_nt: TGTGCCAGCAGTCCTCTAGCGGGGGGTTTGGTCACAGATACGCAGTATTTT
cdr3_aa: CASSPLAGGLVTDTQYF

d_call: TRBD1
v_call: TRBV5-6
j_call: TRBJ1-1
clone_size: NA
cdr3_length: 16
cdr3_nt: TGTGCCAGCAGCCTGGGGCAGGGGGCCCTGAACACTGAAGCTTTCTTT
cdr3_aa: CASSLGQGALNTEAFF

d_call: NA
v_call: TRBV12-3/TRBV12-4
j_call: TRBJ2-7
clone_size: NA
cdr3_length: 11
cdr3_nt: TGTGCCAGCAGTCGACAGTTGGAGCAGTACTTC
cdr3_aa: CASSRQLEQYF

d_call: TRBD1
v_call: TRBV28
j_call: TRBJ2-2
clone_size: NA
cdr3_length: 15
cdr3_nt: TGTGCCAGCAGCCGACAGGGCTTGTACACCGGGGAGCTGTTTTTT
cdr3_aa: CASSRQGLYTGELFF

d_call: TRBD2
v_call: TRBV4-3
j_call: TRBJ2-3
clone_size: NA
cdr3_length: 16
cdr3_nt: TGCGCCAGCAGCCAAGGTTTCTCCGGGGGGGCAGATACGCAGTATTTT
cdr3_aa: CASSQGFSGGADTQYF

d_call: NA
v_call: TRBV27
j_call: TRBJ1-2
clone_size: once
cdr3_length: 13
cdr3_nt: TGTGCCAGCAGTGATACAGGGCAGGGCGGCTACACCTTC
cdr3_aa: CASSDTGQGGYTF

d_call: NA
v_call: TRBV7-9
j_call: TRBJ2-7
clone_size: NA
cdr3_length: 13
cdr3_nt: TGTGCCAGCAGCTTAGACAGGGCAGAAGAGCAGTACTTC
cdr3_aa: CASSLDRAEEQYF

d_call: TRBD2
v_call: TRBV7-2
j_call: TRBJ2-1
clone_size: NA
cdr3_length: 16
cdr3_nt: TGTGCCAGCAGCTCCCTTCCCGGGACTAGAACGAGCGAGCAGTTCTTC
cdr3_aa: CASSSLPGTRTSEQFF

d_call: TRBD1
v_call: TRBV6-6
j_call: TRBJ1-3
clone_size: NA
cdr3_length: 16
cdr3_nt: TGTGCCAGCAGTTATCCCGGGACAGGGGCTGGAAACACCATATATTTT
cdr3_aa: CASSYPGTGAGNTIYF

d_call: NA
v_call: TRBV7-2
j_call: TRBJ2-5
clone_size: NA
cdr3_length: 13
cdr3_nt: TGTGCCAGCAGCTTACTAGCCAAAGAGACCCAGTACTTC
cdr3_aa: CASSLLAKETQYF

d_call: NA
v_call: TRBV12-5
j_call: TRBJ2-2
clone_size: NA
cdr3_length: 16
cdr3_nt: TGTGCTAGTGGTCCCGGAATAGTGGTGGGCGCCGGGGAGCTGTTTTTT
cdr3_aa: CASGPGIVVGAGELFF

d_call: TRBD1
v_call: TRBV6-2/TRBV6-3
j_call: TRBJ2-2
clone_size: NA
cdr3_length: 13
cdr3_nt: TGTGCCGGCAGGGGGCCAAGGGTTCGGGAGCTGTTTTTT
cdr3_aa: CAGRGPRVRELFF

d_call: NA
v_call: TRBV7-9
j_call: TRBJ1-1
clone_size: NA
cdr3_length: 14
cdr3_nt: TGTGCCAGCAGCTCCGGGGTAATGAACACTGAAGCTTTCTTT
cdr3_aa: CASSSGVMNTEAFF

d_call: TRBD1
v_call: TRBV6-8
j_call: TRBJ2-7
clone_size: NA
cdr3_length: 15
cdr3_nt: TGTGCCAGCAGAGTTCAGGGGGCGCGGCCCTACGAGCAGTACTTC
cdr3_aa: CASRVQGARPYEQYF

d_call: NA
v_call: TRBV7-9
j_call: TRBJ2-3
clone_size: NA
cdr3_length: 15
cdr3_nt: TGTGCCAGCAGCTTATGGAGACAGAACACAGATACGCAGTATTTT
cdr3_aa: CASSLWRQNTDTQYF

d_call: NA
v_call: TRBV9
j_call: TRBJ2-3
clone_size: NA
cdr3_length: 16
cdr3_nt: TGTGCCAGCAGCGTAGGACGGGGGTCTAGCACAGATACGCAGTATTTT
cdr3_aa: CASSVGRGSSTDTQYF

d_call: NA
v_call: TRBV30
j_call: TRBJ1-1
clone_size: NA
cdr3_length: 14
cdr3_nt: TGTGCCTGGAGTGGCAACCTTAAGAGATTTGAAGTTTTCTTT
cdr3_aa: CAWSGNLKRFEVFF

d_call: NA
v_call: TRBV7-8
j_call: TRBJ1-3
clone_size: NA
cdr3_length: 11
cdr3_nt: TGTGCCAGCGGTCCCCCGAACACCATATATTTT
cdr3_aa: CASGPPNTIYF

d_call: TRBD1
v_call: TRBV29-1
j_call: TRBJ1-5
clone_size: NA
cdr3_length: 19
cdr3_nt: TGCAGCGTTGTATTATCCGAGACAGGGGGCTTTTATAGAGATCAGCCCCAGCATTTT
cdr3_aa: CSVVLSETGGFYRDQPQHF